One sample yielded the 3 T cell receptor beta chains listed below, sequenced in a study of blood T cell repertoires in COVID-19 (TCRdb year 2020). The library was obtained by the immunoSEQ multiplex PCR assay. The clones in this table, taken by TCRdb from immuneACCESS, are in-frame only. Not every clone is retained; where verified, under half of the shortfall comes from an unresolved V gene, and the cause of the rest is unknown. A total of 200,000 to 250,000 clones appear in this sample, less than 90% of them only once. The ten top clones hold roughly 6.2% of the sample. The sequencing input was PBMCs or T cells enriched from blood (not recorded which). The source is a woman in her forties who had recovered from COVID-19.

In its sample, this clone was seen once. Other DNA sequences within the sample encode an identical CDR3. The V gene is TRBV5-1, the J gene TRBJ1-4; TRBD1 aligns across 8 bases. Losses at the gene ends were 2 bases for V and 5 bases for J; bases not matched to a gene: 2. Germline CDR1 is SGHRS and CDR2 is YFSETQ. This CDR3 is 14 amino acids long. CDR3 DNA: TGCGCCAGCAGCTTAGGACAGGGAAATGAAAAACTGTTTTTT. This sequence encodes CASSLGQGNEKLFF.

This clone was detected once. V usage is TRBV6-2 or TRBV6-3 and J usage is TRBJ1-5, with D unclear. The germline V and J ends were trimmed by 6 bases and 4 bases, with 16 bases remaining between them. From germline, CDR1 is MNHEY and CDR2 SVGEGT. CDR3 length equals 15 residues. CDR3 amino acids: CASSLRLYLNQPQHF. The CDR3 DNA reads TGTGCCAGCAGCCTCCGCCTATACCTTAATCAGCCCCAGCATTTT.

CDR3 sequence reads: CASSLRREVYGYTF. The CDR3 bases are TGTGCCAGCAGTTTAAGGAGGGAGGTATATGGCTACACCTTC. The chain carries TRBV6-5 and TRBJ1-2, with D unresolved. Looked up from germline, CDR1 is MNHEY and CDR2 is SVGAGI. Trimming took 4 bases from V and 5 from J, leaving 14 bases between them. CDR3 size: 14 residues.